Following are 6 T cell receptor beta chains from one sample sequenced in a study of radiotherapy plus CTLA-4 blockade in lung cancer. Using immunoSEQ multiplex PCR, the repertoire was profiled, and TCRdb retains in-frame clones only, with some absent. The sample shows over 100,000 clones, around 84% of them seen only once. Sequenced here: peripheral blood, sampled from a patient treated with radiotherapy plus ipilimumab. The receptors originated from a human donor with non-small cell lung cancer that progressed on radiotherapy plus ipilimumab. Some clones in this sample may be carry-over from other donors' samples.

The rearrangement joins TRBV18 to TRBJ2-1, with D possibly TRBD2 on 6 matching bases. Germline-derived CDR1 and CDR2 are KGHSH and LQKENI. Trimming removed 6 bases at V and 4 bases at J, with 19 bases between. This CDR3 has 16 residues. CDR3 amino acids: CASSPVGTRLYNEQFF. CDR3 sequence (DNA): TGTGCCAGCTCCCCGGTGGGGACTCGACTTTACAATGAGCAGTTCTTC.

V gene TRBV10-3 combines with J gene TRBJ2-3; 15 bases match TRBD2. Germline CDR1 is ENHRY and CDR2 is SYGVKD. This CDR3 spans 15 amino acids. J gave up 6 bases and V 7 bases, and 5 bases lay outside the gene matches. The CDR3 loop reads CAINGLAGGPDTQYF. DNA for the CDR3: TGTGCCATCAATGGACTAGCGGGGGGGCCGGATACGCAGTATTTT.

The V and J genes are TRBV5-6 and TRBJ2-1, with D perhaps TRBD2 (5 bases). The ends were cut back, 0 bases at V and 7 bases at J, with 14 bases in the middle. CDR3 length: 15 residues. Germline loops: CDR1 SGHDT, CDR2 YYEEEE. CDR3 sequence reads: CASSLGPLTGNEQFF. Written as DNA, the CDR3 is TGTGCCAGCAGCTTGGGGCCGCTTACGGGAAATGAGCAGTTCTTC.

This sequence joins TRBV7-3 and TRBJ2-1; 7 bases match TRBD2. V lost 5 bases, J lost 5 bases, and 12 bases stayed unmatched. The CDR3 contains 16 residues. Per germline, CDR1 SGHTA and CDR2 FQGTGA. The CDR3, as DNA: TGTGCCAGCAGCCAAGACCATCGGGACTACAACAATGAGCAGTTCTTC. This gives the protein CASSQDHRDYNNEQFF.

The V and J genes are TRBV7-3 and TRBJ1-6; 7 bases are shared with TRBD1. Trimming took 3 bases from V and 10 from J; bases not matched to a gene: 6. Germline CDR1 reads SGHTA; CDR2 reads FQGTGA. The CDR3 loop spans 14 amino acids. CDR3 region: CASSFAGGGSPLHF. In DNA, the CDR3 is TGTGCCAGCAGCTTCGCAGGGGGTGGATCACCCCTCCACTTT.

The V and J genes are TRBV2 and TRBJ2-6; TRBD1 aligns across 10 bases. CDR1 and CDR2 (germline): SNHLY, FYNNEI. This CDR3 comprises 16 residues. V was pared by 8 bases and J by 1 base, with 5 bases of the junction left unmatched. The CDR3 DNA sequence: TGTGCCAGCCAACCGGGACAGGGGTCTGGGGCCAACGTCCTGACTTTC. Translation: CASQPGQGSGANVLTF. Drawing the rest from reference TRBV2 and TRBJ2-6, the complete variable domain is EPEVTQTPSHQVTQMGQEVILRCVPISNHLYFYWYRQILGQKVEFLVSFYNNEISEKSEIFDDQFSVERPDGSNFTLKIRSTKLEDSAMYFCASQPGQGSGANVLTFGAGSRLTVL.